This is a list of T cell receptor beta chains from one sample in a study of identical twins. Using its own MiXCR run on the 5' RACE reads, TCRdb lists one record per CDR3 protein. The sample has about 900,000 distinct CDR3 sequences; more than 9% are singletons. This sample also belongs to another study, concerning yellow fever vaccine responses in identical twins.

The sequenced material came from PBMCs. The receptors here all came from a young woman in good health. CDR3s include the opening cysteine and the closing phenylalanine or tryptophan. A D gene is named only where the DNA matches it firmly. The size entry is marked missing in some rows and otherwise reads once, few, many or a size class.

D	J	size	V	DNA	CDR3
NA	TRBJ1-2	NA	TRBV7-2	TGTGCCGGCAGCCCGCGGACAGCCTTCCTTTCCGGCTACACCTTC	CAGSPRTAFLSGYTF
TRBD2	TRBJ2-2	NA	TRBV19	TGTGCCAGTAGTTTCCTAGCGGGAGGGCCCGACACCGGGGAGCTGTTTTTT	CASSFLAGGPDTGELFF
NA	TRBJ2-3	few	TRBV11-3	TGTGCCAGCAGCTTAGGGCTGGAAGCAGGGCAGTATTTT	CASSLGLEAGQYF
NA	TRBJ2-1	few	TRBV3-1	TGTGCCAGCAGCCATTTAAGGCAGTCTAACAATGAGCAGTTCTTC	CASSHLRQSNNEQFF
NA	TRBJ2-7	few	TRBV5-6	TGTGCCAGCAATCAGGGTTCGCGTAGGTCCTACGAGCAGTACTTC	CASNQGSRRSYEQYF
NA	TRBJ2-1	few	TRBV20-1	TGCAGTGCCATCCGTGAAAGGGGTGAGCAGTTCTTC	CSAIRERGEQFF
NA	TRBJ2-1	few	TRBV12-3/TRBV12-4	TGTGCCAGCAGTGGGACGGTTACAATGAGGCAGTTCTTC	CASSGTVTMRQFF
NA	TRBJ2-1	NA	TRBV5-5	TGTGCCAGCAGCTTTCGGGAGAATGAGCAGTTCTTC	CASSFRENEQFF
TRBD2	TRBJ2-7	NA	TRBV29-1	TGCAGCGTTTCGGGACTAGCGGGATGGAACGAGCAGTACTTC	CSVSGLAGWNEQYF
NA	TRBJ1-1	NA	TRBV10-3	TGTGCCATCAGTGAGACCGCCAACACTGCTGAAGCTTTCTTT	CAISETANTAEAFF
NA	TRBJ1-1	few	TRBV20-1	TGCAGTGCTAGTCAAGGGGCCGCTGAAGCTTTCTTT	CSASQGAAEAFF
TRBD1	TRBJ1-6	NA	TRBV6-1	TGTGCCAGCAGTAAAAACAGGGGAGGGTCAAATTCACCCCTCCACTTT	CASSKNRGGSNSPLHF
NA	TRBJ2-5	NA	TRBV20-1	TGCAGTGCCAAACAGGAGCACCAAGAGACCCAGTACTTC	CSAKQEHQETQYF
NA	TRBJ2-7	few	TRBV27	TGTGCCAGCAGACACAAGTGGGACGAGCAGTACTTC	CASRHKWDEQYF
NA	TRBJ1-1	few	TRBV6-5	TGTGCCAGCAGTTCCACCACGGGGGAAGCTTTCTTT	CASSSTTGEAFF
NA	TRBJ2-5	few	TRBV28	TGTGCCACCTCGACGGTGGAGACCCAGTACTTC	CATSTVETQYF
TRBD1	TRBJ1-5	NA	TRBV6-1	TGTGCCAGCAGTGTGTTGGGGACAGGGGCCGGGAATCAGCCCCAGCATTTT	CASSVLGTGAGNQPQHF
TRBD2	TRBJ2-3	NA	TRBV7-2	TGTGCCAGCAGCTTAACCCACCCCGGGGGGGGCACAGATACGCAGTATTTT	CASSLTHPGGGTDTQYF
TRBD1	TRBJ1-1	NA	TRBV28	TGTGCCAGCAGCTTACAGGGGGGTCGAACTGAAGCTTTCTTT	CASSLQGGRTEAFF
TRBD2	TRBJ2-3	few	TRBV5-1	TGCGCCAGCAGCTTGGAAGGTGGGACTAGCGGGAGAGGAACAGATACGCAGTATTTT	CASSLEGGTSGRGTDTQYF
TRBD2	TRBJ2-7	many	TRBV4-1	TGCGCCAGCAGCCAAGCTTATCTGGGACTAGCGGACACCTACGAGCAGTACTTC	CASSQAYLGLADTYEQYF
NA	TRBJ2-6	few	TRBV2	TGTGCCAGAGGGACATCTGGGGCCAACGTCCTGACTTTC	CARGTSGANVLTF
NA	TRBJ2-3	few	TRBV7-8	TGTGCCAGCAGCTTATCTCCCTCAGATACGCAGTATTTT	CASSLSPSDTQYF
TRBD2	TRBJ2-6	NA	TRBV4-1	TGCGCCAGCAGCCAAGAACCGGGACTAGCGGGAGTTGGTGGGGCCAACGTCCTGACTTTC	CASSQEPGLAGVGGANVLTF
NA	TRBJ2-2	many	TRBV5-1	TGCGCCAGCAGCTGGGGGACAACAGAGAACACCGGGGAGCTGTTTTTT	CASSWGTTENTGELFF